Reported below is one TCR beta chain. What antigen it recognizes has not been identified. Per-nucleotide qualities are absent, and no much larger clonotype sits a single base away. This entry belongs to a study of T cell responses to AZD1222 COVID-19 vaccine (dated by TCRdb to about 2021). The study in broad terms: AZD1222 recipients given second doses at about 4 weeks or at about 12 weeks were pooled, since spike-specific TCR depth and breadth were not found to differ between the two schedules. Enrollment into the trials was organized by age into subgroups of 18-55, 56-69 and 70-plus years, and those subgroups contained about 150, 27 and 61 TCR-sequenced participants, respectively. TCR sequencing was performed for about 250 trial participants, of whom 207 were given two doses of AZD1222 and 26 were given two doses of MenACWY control vaccine.

General study outcomes and caveats: The whole spike protein was spanned by vaccine-associated CD4 TCRs, and dominant responses were seen in regions 160-218 and 743-854. Conclusions about previously exposed vaccinees are limited because only six or seven AZD1222 recipients were SARS-CoV-2 seropositive at baseline. The 56-69-year group was small, and its depth increase did not reach significance, likely because of low power. Because no day 14 peak-response samples were available, the repertoires could be characterized only after the peak T cell response. Nearly half of unique spike-specific TCRs reportedly recognized epitopes outside regions mutated in the B.1.351 and B.1.1.7 variants. After two AZD1222 doses, both the breadth and the depth of spike-specific TCRs were significantly higher than at day 0 and than in MenACWY recipients. Most participants were white British and females outnumbered males, and the authors suggested that clonal diversity may have been underestimated.

In light of the paper, this sample's time point label describes: baseline before first vaccination. The vaccinee samples were drawn from two UK trials, COV001 and COV002, one of which was a single-blind randomized controlled phase 2/3 trial testing AZD1222 (ChAdOx1 nCoV-19) in healthy adults. For TCRbeta chain sequencing, PBMC samples from trial participants were taken at day 0 and at day 28 after the second dose. The CDR3 regions of human TCRbeta chains were subjected to immunosequencing. The published analysis was carried out like this. TCRs in the repertoires were compared against a reference library of SARS-CoV-2-specific TCRs that had been generated with the MIRA antigen-specificity platform. Breadth was defined as the fraction of unique TCRs that were SARS-CoV-2-associated. Depth was defined as the fraction of total T cells that were SARS-CoV-2-associated. Using the MIRA data, every spike-specific TCR was mapped to the spike region that the TCR reacted to and assigned to either a CD4 or a CD8 class. Log10-transformed breadth and depth values were compared by one-way ANOVA with Sidak's multiple comparisons tests. The immuneACCESS repertoire file appears here via TCRdb, limited to in-frame rearrangements. These files lack a portion of the clones; in checked studies, under half of the deficit traces to unresolved V genes, and the cause of the others is not known. V, J and clone size were drawn from that table, and D and trimming were deduced from the DNA. Across this sample there are about 100,000 clones, with 87% seen only once. The top ten hold approximately 15% of the sample.

V gives up 6 bases and J gives up 8 bases, and the segment between their germline ends measures 13 bases. CDR1 is given as MNHEY and CDR2 as SVGAGI, both from the germline V gene. The CDR3, from cysteine to phenylalanine, totals 12 residues. Kept here is only the CDR3 DNA, which spans 36 bases and is read in frame from base 1. Rearrangement joined TRBV6-5 to TRBJ1-2; the D gene remains uncertain. This sequence originates from an adult in good health. The sample in question was peripheral blood, obtained on day 0 of AZD1222 vaccination. The nucleotides are TGTGCCAGCAGACTGGGGTTACGGGGCTACACCTTC. Its protein reads: CASRLGLRGYTF.